This T cell receptor (beta chain) was identified during a study of early T cells in non-severe SARS-CoV-2 infection. Study-level information: Sequencing was performed on bulk RNA from unsorted whole blood, leaving chains unpaired.

TCRdb ran MiXCR on the 5' RACE reads and lists one entry per CDR3 protein. The sample lists roughly 80,000 distinct CDR3 sequences, around an eighth occurring once. On this clonotype: The antigen is unknown.

Study outcomes and limitations: Database matching using VDJdb favored anti-spike CD8 responses, with private and CD4 specificities left missing.

Specimen: whole blood. The source of this sequence is an adult who was a healthcare worker with PCR-confirmed SARS-CoV-2 infection or an uninfected control (not recorded which).

In DNA form, the CDR3 reads TGTGCCAGCAGGAGACAGGAGGGTTCACCCCTCCACTTT. It translates to CASRRQEGSPLHF. V is TRBV28 and J is TRBJ1-6, with TRBD1 as a possible D gene (6 bases). V gave up 6 bases and J gave up 9 bases, with 12 bases separating them. Germline V gene sequence: CDR1 MDHEN, CDR2 SYDVKM. This CDR3 spans 13 amino acids.